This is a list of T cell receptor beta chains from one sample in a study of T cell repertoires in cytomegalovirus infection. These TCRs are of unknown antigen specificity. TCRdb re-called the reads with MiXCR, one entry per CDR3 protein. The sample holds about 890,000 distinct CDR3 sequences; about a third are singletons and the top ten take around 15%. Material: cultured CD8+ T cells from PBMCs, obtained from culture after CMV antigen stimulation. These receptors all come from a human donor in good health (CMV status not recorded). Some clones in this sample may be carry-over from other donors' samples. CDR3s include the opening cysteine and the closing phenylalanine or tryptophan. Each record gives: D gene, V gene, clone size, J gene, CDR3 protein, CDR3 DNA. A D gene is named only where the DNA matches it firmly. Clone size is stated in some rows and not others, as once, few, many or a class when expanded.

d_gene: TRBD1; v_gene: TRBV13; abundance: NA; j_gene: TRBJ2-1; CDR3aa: CASSSPGGWEQFF; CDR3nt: TGTGCCAGCAGCTCACCAGGGGGATGGGAGCAGTTCTTC
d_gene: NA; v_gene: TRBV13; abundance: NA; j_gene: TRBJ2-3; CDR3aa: CASSSASLTDTQYF; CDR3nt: TGTGCCAGCAGCTCCGCCAGTCTTACAGATACGCAGTATTTT
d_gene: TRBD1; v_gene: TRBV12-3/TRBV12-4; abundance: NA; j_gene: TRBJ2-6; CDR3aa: CVSDDRAGGANVLTF; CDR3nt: TGTGTCAGCGACGACAGGGCCGGTGGGGCCAACGTCCTGACTTTC
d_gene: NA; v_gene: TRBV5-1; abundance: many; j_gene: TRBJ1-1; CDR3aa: CASSDLPGLNTEAFF; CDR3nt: TGCGCCAGCAGCGACCTCCCAGGGTTGAACACTGAAGCTTTCTTT
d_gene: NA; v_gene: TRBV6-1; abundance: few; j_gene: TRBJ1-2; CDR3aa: CASSLTLSGRDGYTF; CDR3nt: TGTGCCAGCAGTTTAACCTTATCGGGGCGGGATGGCTACACCTTC
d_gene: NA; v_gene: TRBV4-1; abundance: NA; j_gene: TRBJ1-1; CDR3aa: CASRPLPSLDTEAFF; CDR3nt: TGCGCCAGCAGACCTCTGCCCTCATTGGACACTGAAGCTTTCTTT
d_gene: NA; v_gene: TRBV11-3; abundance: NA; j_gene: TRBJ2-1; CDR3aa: CASSPPGPLYNEQFF; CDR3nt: TGTGCCAGCAGCCCCCCTGGACCCCTTTACAATGAGCAGTTCTTC
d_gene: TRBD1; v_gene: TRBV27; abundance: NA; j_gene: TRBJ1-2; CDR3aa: CASSSTPSTGRVYGYTF; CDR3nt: TGTGCCAGCAGCTCTACCCCTTCGACAGGGCGGGTCTATGGCTACACCTTC
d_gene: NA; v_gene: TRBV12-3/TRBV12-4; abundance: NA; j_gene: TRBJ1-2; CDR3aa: CASRDSKTGWSGYTF; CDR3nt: TGTGCCAGCAGGGATTCCAAGACAGGATGGAGTGGCTACACCTTC
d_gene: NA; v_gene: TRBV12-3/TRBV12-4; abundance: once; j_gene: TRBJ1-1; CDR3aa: CASSFVEGFSGTRNTEAFF; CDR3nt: TGTGCCAGCAGTTTTGTTGAAGGGTTTTCAGGGACTAGGAACACTGAAGCTTTCTTT
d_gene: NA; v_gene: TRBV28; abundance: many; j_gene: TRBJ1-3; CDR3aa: CASSLVGSSGNTIYF; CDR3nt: TGTGCCAGCAGCTTAGTCGGGTCTTCTGGAAACACCATATATTTT
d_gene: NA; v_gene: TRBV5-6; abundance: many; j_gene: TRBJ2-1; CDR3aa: CASSLGGGGRDEQFF; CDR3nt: TGTGCCAGCAGCTTGGGCGGAGGGGGTAGGGATGAGCAGTTCTTC
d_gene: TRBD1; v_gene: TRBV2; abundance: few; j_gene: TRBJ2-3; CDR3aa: CASSGRTGRTTSTDTQYF; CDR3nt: TGTGCCAGCAGTGGACGGACAGGTCGAACTACTAGCACAGATACGCAGTATTTT
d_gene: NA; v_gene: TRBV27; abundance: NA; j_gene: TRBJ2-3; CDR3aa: CASSSGGAIDTQYF; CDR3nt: TGTGCCAGCAGTTCAGGGGGGGCGATAGATACGCAGTATTTT
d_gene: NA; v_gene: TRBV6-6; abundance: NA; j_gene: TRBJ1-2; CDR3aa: CASSHGAYGYTF; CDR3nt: TGTGCCAGCAGTCATGGAGCGTATGGCTACACCTTC
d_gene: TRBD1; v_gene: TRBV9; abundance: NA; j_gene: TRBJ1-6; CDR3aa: CASSAFDRVDSYNSPLHF; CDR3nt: TGTGCCAGCAGCGCCTTTGACAGGGTGGACTCCTATAATTCACCCCTCCACTTT
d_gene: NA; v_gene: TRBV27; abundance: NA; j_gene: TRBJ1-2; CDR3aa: CASSLTAGLPYYGYTF; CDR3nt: TGTGCCAGCAGTTTGACGGCAGGGCTTCCTTACTATGGCTACACCTTC
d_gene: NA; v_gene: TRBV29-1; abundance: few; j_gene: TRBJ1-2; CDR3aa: CSALTGDGYTF; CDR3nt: TGCAGCGCCCTGACAGGAGATGGCTACACCTTC
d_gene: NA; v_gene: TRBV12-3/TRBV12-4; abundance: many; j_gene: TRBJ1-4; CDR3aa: CASSSSGDHEKLFF; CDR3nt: TGTGCCAGCAGTTCCAGTGGCGACCATGAAAAACTGTTTTTT
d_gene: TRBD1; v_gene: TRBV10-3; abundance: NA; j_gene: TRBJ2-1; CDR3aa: CAISESAGRGRNNEQFF; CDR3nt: TGTGCCATCAGTGAGTCGGCGGGCAGGGGGCGAAACAATGAGCAGTTCTTC
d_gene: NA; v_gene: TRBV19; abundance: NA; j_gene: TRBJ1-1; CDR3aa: CASRGGTYTEAFF; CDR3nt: TGTGCCAGTAGAGGAGGGACCTACACTGAAGCTTTCTTT
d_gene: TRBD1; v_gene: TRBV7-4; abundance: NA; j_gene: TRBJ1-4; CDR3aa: CASSGPGTGEWNEKLFF; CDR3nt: TGTGCCAGCAGCGGTCCCGGGACAGGGGAATGGAATGAAAAACTGTTTTTT
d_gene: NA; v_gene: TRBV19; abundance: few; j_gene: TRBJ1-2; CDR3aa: CACLDSPNGYTF; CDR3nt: TGTGCCTGCCTGGACAGTCCTAATGGCTACACCTTC
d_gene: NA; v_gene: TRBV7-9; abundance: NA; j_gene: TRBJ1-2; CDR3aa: CASSLDRPGSYGYTF; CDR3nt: TGTGCCAGCAGCTTAGACAGGCCTGGAAGCTATGGCTACACCTTC
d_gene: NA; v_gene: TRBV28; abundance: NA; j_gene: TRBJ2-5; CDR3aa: CASSPGSFGETQYF; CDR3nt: TGTGCCAGCAGTCCCGGGTCTTTCGGAGAGACCCAGTACTTC
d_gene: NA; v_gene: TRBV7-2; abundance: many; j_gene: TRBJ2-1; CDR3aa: CASSLARGGFGVYNEQFF; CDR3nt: TGTGCCAGCAGCTTAGCGCGTGGCGGGTTTGGGGTTTACAATGAGCAGTTCTTC
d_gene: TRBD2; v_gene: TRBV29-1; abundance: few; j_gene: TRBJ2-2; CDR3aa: CSVVLAGDSTGELFF; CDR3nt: TGCAGCGTTGTACTAGCGGGGGACTCGACCGGGGAGCTGTTTTTT
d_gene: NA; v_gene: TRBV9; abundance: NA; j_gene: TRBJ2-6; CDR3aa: CASGAGWGANVLTF; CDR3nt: TGTGCCAGCGGCGCGGGATGGGGGGCCAACGTCCTGACTTTC
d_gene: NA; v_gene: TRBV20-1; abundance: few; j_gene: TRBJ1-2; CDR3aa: CSANRDYGYTF; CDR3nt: TGCAGTGCTAACCGGGACTATGGCTACACCTTC
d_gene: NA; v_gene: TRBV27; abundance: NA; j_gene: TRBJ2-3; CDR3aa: CASSFRQGLPSTDTQYF; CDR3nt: TGTGCCAGCAGTTTTCGCCAGGGGTTACCTAGCACAGATACGCAGTATTTT
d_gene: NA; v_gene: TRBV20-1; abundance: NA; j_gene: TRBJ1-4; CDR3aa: CSASPPSHTKSDKLFF; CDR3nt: TGCAGTGCTTCCCCTCCCTCACATACAAAGTCTGATAAACTGTTTTTT
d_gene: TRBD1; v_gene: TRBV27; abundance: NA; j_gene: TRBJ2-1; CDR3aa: CASSSTGTGFNEQFF; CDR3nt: TGTGCCAGCAGTTCCACCGGGACAGGGTTTAATGAGCAGTTCTTC
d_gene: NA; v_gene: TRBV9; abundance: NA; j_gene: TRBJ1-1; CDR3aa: CASSVGINTEAFF; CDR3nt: TGTGCCAGCAGCGTAGGCATAAACACTGAAGCTTTCTTT